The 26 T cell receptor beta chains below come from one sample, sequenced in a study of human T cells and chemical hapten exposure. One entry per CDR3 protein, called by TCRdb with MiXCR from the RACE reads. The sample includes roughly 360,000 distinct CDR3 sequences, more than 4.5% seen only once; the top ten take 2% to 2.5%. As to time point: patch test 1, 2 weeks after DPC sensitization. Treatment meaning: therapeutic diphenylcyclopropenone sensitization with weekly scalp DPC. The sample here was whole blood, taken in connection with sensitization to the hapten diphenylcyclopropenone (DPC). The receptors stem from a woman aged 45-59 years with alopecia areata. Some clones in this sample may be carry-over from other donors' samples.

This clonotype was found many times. CDR3 amino acids: CASSLEQGARADTQYF. The CDR3 coding sequence is TGTGCCAGCAGCTTGGAACAGGGGGCGCGGGCAGATACGCAGTATTTT. The chain employs TRBV5-6 and TRBJ2-3; 9 nucleotides line up with TRBD1. Germline V gene data show CDR1 as SGHDT and CDR2 as YYEEEE. The J segment lost 4 bases and the V segment lost 0 bases, leaving 6 bases of the junction unmatched. CDR3 length equals 16 residues. The full variable domain, with the rest looked up from reference TRBV5-6 and TRBJ2-3, is DAGVTQSPTHLIKTRGQQVTLRCSPKSGHDTVSWYQQALGQGPQFIFQYYEEEERQRGNFPDRFSGHQFPNYSSELNVNALLLGDSALYLCASSLEQGARADTQYFGPGTRLTVL.

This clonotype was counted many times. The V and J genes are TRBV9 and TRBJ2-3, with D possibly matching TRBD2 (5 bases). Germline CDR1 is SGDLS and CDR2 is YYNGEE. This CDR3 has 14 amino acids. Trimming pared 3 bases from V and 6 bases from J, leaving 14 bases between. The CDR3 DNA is TGTGCCAGCAGCGCGGACTTACAAGGGGATACGCAGTATTTT. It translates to CASSADLQGDTQYF.

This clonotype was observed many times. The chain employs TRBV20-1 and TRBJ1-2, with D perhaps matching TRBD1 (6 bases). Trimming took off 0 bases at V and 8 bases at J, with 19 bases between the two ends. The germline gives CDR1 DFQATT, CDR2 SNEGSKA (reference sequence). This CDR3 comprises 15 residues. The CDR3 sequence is CSAREVGRGGEGYTF. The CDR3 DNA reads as TGCAGTGCTAGAGAGGTCGGCAGAGGGGGAGAAGGCTACACCTTC.

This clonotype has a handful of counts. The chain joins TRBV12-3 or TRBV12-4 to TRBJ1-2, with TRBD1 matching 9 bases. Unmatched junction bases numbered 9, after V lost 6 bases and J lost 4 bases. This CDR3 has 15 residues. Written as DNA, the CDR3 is TGTGCCAGCAGACGGACAGGGGAAGGGATCTATGGCTACACCTTC. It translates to CASRRTGEGIYGYTF.

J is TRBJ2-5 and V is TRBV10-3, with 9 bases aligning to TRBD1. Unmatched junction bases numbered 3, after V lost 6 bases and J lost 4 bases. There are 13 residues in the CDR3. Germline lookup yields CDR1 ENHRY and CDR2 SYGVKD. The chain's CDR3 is CAIRGQGVETQYF. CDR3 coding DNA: TGTGCCATCAGGGGACAGGGTGTAGAGACCCAGTACTTC.

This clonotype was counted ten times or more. The CDR3 loop reads CATSPIFEAGRQPQHF. CDR3 bases: TGTGCCACTAGTCCCATTTTCGAGGCAGGAAGGCAGCCCCAGCATTTT. The chain couples TRBV12-5 to TRBJ1-5; D remains ambiguous. The CDR3 totals 16 residues. Looked up from germline, CDR1 is LGHNT and CDR2 is FRNRAP.

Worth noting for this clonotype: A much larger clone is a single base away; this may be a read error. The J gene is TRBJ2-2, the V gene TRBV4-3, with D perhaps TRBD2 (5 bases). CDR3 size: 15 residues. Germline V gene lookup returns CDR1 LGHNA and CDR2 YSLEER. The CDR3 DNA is TGCGCCAGCAGCCAAGACATGCGTTGGACCGGGGAGCTGCTTTTT. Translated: CASSQDMRWTGELLF.

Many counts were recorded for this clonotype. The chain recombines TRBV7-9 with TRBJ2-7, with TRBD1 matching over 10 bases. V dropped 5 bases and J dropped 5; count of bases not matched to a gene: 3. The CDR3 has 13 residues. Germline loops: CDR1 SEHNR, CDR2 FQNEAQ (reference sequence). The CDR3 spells CASSHDRGHEQYF. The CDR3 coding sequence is TGTGCCAGCAGCCACGACAGGGGGCACGAGCAGTACTTC. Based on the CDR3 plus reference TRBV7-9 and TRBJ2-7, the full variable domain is DTGVSQNPRHKITKRGQNVTFRCDPISEHNRLYWYRQTLGQGPEFLTYFQNEAQLEKSRLLSDRFSAERPKGSFSTLEIQRTEQGDSAMYLCASSHDRGHEQYFGPGTRLTVT.

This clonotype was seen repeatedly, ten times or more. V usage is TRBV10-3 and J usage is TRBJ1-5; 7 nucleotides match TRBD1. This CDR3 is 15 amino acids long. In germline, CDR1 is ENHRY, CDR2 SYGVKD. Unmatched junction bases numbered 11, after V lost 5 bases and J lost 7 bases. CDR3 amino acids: CAISLDRDVEQPQHF. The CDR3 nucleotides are TGTGCCATCAGTCTAGACAGGGACGTTGAGCAGCCCCAGCATTTT.

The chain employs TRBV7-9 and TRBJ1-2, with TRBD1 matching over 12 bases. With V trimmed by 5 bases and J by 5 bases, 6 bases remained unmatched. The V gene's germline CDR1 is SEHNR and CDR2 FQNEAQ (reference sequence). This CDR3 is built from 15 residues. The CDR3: CASSPGTGGLYGYTF. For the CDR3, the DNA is TGTGCCAGCAGCCCGGGGACAGGGGGCCTGTATGGCTACACCTTC.

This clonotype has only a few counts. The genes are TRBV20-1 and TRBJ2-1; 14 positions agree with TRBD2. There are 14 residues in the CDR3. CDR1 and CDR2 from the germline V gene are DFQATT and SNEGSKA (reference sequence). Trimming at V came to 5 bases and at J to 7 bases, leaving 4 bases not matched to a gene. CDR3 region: CSAGLAGGDNEQFF. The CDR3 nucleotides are TGCAGTGCTGGACTAGCGGGAGGCGATAATGAGCAGTTCTTC.

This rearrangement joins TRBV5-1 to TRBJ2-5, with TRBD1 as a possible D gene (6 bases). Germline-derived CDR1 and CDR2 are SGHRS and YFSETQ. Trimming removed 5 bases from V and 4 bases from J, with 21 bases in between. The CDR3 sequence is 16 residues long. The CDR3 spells CASRMDRLFNLETQYF. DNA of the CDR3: TGCGCCAGCAGGATGGACAGACTTTTTAATTTAGAGACCCAGTACTTC. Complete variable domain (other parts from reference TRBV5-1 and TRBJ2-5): KAGVTQTPRYLIKTRGQQVTLSCSPISGHRSVSWYQQTPGQGLQFLFEYFSETQRNKGNFPGRFSGRQFSNSRSEMNVSTLELGDSALYLCASRMDRLFNLETQYFGPGTRLLVL.

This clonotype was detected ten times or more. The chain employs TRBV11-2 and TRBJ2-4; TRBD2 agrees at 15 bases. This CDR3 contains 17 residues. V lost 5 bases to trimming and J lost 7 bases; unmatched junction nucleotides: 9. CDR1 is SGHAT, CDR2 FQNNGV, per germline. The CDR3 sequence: CASSTYRTSGRANIQYF. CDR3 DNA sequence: TGTGCCAGCAGCACCTACCGGACTAGCGGGAGGGCGAACATTCAGTACTTC.

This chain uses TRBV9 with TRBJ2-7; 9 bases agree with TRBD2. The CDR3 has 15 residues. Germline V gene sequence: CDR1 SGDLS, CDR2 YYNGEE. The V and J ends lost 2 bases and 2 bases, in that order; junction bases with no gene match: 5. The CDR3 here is CASSVGLASPYEQYF. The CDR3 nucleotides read TGTGCCAGCAGCGTTGGACTAGCGAGTCCCTACGAGCAGTACTTC. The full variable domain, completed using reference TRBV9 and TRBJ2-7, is DSGVTQTPKHLITATGQRVTLRCSPRSGDLSVYWYQQSLDQGLQFLIQYYNGEERAKGNILERFSAQQFPDLHSELNLSSLELGDSALYFCASSVGLASPYEQYFGPGTRLTVT.

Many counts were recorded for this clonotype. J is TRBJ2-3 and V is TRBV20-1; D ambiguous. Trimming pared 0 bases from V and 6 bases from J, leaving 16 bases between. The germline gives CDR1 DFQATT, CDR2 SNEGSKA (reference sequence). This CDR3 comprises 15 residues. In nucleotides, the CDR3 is TGCAGTGCTAGAGATCAAGAACTCCCGTTGGATACGCAGTATTTT. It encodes CSARDQELPLDTQYF.

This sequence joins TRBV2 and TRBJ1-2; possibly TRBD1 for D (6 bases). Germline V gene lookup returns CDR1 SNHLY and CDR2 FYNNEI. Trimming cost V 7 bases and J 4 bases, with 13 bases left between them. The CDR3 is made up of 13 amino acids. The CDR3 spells CASNAGGAYGYTF. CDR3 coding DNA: TGTGCCAGCAATGCGGGGGGCGCCTATGGCTACACCTTC.

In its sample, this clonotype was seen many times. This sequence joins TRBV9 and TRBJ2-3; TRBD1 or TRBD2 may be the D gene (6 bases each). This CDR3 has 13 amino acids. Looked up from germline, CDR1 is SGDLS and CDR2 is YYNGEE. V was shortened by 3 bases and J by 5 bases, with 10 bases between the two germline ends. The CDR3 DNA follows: TGTGCCAGCAGCGGGGGGGCTGAAGATACGCAGTATTTT. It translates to CASSGGAEDTQYF.

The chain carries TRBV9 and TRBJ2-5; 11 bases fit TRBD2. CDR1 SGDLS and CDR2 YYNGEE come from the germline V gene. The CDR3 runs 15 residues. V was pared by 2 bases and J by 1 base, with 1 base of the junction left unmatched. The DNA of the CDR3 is TGTGCCAGCAGCGTTAGCGGGAGGGTCCAAGAGACCCAGTACTTC. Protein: CASSVSGRVQETQYF.

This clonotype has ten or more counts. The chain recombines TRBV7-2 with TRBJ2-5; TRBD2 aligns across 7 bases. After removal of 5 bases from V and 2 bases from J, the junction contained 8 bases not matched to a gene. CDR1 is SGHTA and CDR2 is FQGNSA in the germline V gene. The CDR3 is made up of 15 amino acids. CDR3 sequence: CASSQRGGGQETQYF. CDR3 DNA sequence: TGTGCCAGCAGCCAGAGGGGCGGGGGACAAGAGACCCAGTACTTC.

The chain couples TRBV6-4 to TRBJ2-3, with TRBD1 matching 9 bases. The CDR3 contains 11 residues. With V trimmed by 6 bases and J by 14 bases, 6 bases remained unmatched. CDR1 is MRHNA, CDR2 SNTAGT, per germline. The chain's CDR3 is CASSIPGQGYF. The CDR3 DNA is TGTGCCAGCAGCATCCCGGGACAGGGGTATTTT.

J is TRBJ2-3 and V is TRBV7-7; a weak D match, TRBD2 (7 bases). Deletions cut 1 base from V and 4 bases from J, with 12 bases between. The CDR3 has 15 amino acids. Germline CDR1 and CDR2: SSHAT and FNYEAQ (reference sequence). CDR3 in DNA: TGTGCCAGCAGCTTAGGCGGGGGCCACGCAGATACGCAGTATTTT. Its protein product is CASSLGGGHADTQYF.

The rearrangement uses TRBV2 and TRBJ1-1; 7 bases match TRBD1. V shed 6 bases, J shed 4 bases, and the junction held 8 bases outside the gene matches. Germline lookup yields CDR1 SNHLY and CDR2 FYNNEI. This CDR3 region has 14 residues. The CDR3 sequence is CASRQGGYGTEAFF. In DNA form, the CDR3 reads TGTGCCAGCAGGCAGGGGGGGTACGGCACTGAAGCTTTCTTT.

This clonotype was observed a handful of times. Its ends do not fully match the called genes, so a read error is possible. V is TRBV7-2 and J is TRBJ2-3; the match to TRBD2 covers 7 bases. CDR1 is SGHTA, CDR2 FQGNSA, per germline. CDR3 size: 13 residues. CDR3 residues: CASSPSGTYTQYF. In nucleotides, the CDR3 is TGTGCCAGCAGCCCTAGCGGCACATATACGCAGTATTTT.

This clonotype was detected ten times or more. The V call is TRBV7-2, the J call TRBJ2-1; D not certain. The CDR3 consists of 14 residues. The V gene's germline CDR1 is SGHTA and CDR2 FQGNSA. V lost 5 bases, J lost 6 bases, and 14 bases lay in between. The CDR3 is CASSPLGPFNEQFF. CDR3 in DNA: TGTGCCAGCAGCCCCCTCGGGCCTTTCAATGAGCAGTTCTTC.

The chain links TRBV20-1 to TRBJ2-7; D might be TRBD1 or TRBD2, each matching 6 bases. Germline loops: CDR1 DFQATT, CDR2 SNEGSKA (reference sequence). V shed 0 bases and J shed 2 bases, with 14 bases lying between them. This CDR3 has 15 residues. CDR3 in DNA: TGCAGTGCTAGAGATATACAGGGACTTACCTACGAGCAGTACTTC. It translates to CSARDIQGLTYEQYF.

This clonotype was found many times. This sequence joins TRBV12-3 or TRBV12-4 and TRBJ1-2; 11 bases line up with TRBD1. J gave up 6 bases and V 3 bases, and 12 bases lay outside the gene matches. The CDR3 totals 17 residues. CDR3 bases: TGTGCCAGCAGTTTCCTCCGGACAGGGGGCCCAAGGGATGGCTACACCTTC. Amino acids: CASSFLRTGGPRDGYTF.